This T cell receptor (beta chain) comes out of a study of blood T cell repertoires in COVID-19. Across the study: Acute and convalescent COVID-19 specimens originated in the United States, Italy and Spain. Nucleic acid was either cDNA or gDNA, and it came from T cells, B-cell-depleted T cells, or PBMCs.

Data came from immunoSEQ multiplex PCR; TCRdb stores just in-frame clones and leaves some out. The sample contains about 76,000 clones, about four fifths of which appear only once. The J segment lost 4 bases and the V segment lost 8 bases, leaving 5 bases of the junction unmatched. CDR1 GTSNPN and CDR2 SVGIG come from the germline V gene (reference sequence). There are 12 residues in the CDR3. Sequences were obtained from peripheral blood. The chain has TRBV30 and TRBJ1-1, with 9 bases identical to TRBD1. The sequence came from a woman aged 60 to 75 with acute or convalescent COVID-19. The CDR3 reads CARTGGGTEAFF. CDR3 sequence (DNA): TGTGCCCGCACAGGGGGCGGCACTGAAGCTTTCTTT.